This T cell receptor (beta chain) was documented in a study of T cell responses to AZD1222 COVID-19 vaccine. Libraries were prepared by immunoSEQ multiplex PCR; TCRdb keeps only in-frame clonotypes and omits some of them. The table has more than 85,000 clones, nearly 90% seen once. With 2 bases clipped from V and 6 bases from J, the junction kept 3 bases outside the gene matches. The CDR3 is 13 residues long. The germline V gene encodes CDR1 MDHEN and CDR2 SYDVKM. The source of this sequence is an adult in good health. Sequencing used peripheral blood, obtained on day 0 of AZD1222 vaccination. The V and J genes are TRBV28 and TRBJ2-7; 8 positions match TRBD1. This CDR3 is CASSLDRGLEQYF. As DNA, the CDR3 is TGTGCCAGCAGTTTAGACAGGGGCCTCGAGCAGTACTTC.